The present entry profiles one T cell receptor (beta chain) with its context. Because the CDR3's place on the DNA is in doubt, the DNA is left out and the CDR3 is given as listed by TCRdb. This entry belongs to a study of T cells in Graves' hyperthyroidism and ophthalmopathy. The wider study: The authors collected peripheral blood at initial diagnosis, before any treatment.

Exclusion criteria comprised uncontrolled infection, other autoimmune disease, pregnancy or lactation. The study based diagnoses on clinical symptoms, serum thyroxine and TRAb, thyroid ultrasound and orbital computed tomography. The investigators amplified TCR beta CDR3 regions from RNA transcripts. During a first-round RT-PCR of the TCR CDR3, the HTBI primer set was used. MiXCR, run by TCRdb on the multiplex PCR reads, gives a single entry per CDR3 protein. Of 240,000 or so distinct CDR3 sequences listed, about a sixth are singletons. Termini included, the CDR3 measures 19 amino acids. The V gene's germline CDR1 is SGHAT and CDR2 FQNNGV.

The chain combines TRBV11-2 with TRBJ2-1; whether TRBD2, the table's D call, matches the DNA was not checked. The TCR was taken from a woman aged 18-29 years with Graves' ophthalmopathy. The sequenced sample consisted of blood. The CDR3 loop is CASSFYICSARDPRNEQFF.